This T cell receptor (beta chain) was found in a study of cytomegalovirus exposure and HLA in healthy donors. Background on the study: Within the Caucasian-associated ancestry cluster were about 81% of the approximately 370 genotyped donors. Study results and limitations: When analyzed later, a missense DCLRE1C variant was found to be linked to TCR beta V- and J-gene trimming.

All the people who gave samples were healthy bone marrow donors. While unrecorded immune exposures were likely, the donors were nominally healthy when sampled. Details on this clone: The target antigen is unknown.

The PCR was carried out with 60 Vbeta primers and 13 Jbeta primers. TCRdb's copy holds only in-frame clones and misses some; the assay was immunoSEQ multiplex PCR. The repertoire shows approximately 130,000 clones; the top ten hold about 2.1%. Source material: PBMCs. The sequence derives from a woman aged 55 to 70 in good health and CMV-seronegative.

CDR3 bases: TGTGCCAGCAGCGATGGTATACTAGCGGGAGTGACAGATACGCAGTATTTT. This translates into CASSDGILAGVTDTQYF. The chain recombines TRBV9 with TRBJ2-3; 11 bases fit TRBD2. CDR3 length equals 17 residues. Germline V lookup: CDR1 SGDLS, CDR2 YYNGEE. Trimming removed 3 bases from V and 3 bases from J; junction bases left unmatched: 9.